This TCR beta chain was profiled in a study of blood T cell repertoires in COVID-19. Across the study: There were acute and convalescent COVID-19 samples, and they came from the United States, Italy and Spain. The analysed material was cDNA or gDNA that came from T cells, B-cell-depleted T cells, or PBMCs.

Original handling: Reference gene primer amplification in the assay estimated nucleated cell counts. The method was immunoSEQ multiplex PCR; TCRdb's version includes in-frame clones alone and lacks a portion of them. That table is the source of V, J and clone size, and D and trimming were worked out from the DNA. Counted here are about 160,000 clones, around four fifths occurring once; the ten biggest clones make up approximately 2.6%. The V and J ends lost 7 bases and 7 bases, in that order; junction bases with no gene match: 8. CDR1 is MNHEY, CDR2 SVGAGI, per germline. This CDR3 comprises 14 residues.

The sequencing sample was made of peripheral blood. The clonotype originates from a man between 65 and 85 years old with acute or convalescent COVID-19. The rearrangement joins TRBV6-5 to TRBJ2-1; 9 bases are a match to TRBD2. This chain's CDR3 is CASKVAGATNEQFF. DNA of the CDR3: TGTGCCAGCAAAGTAGCGGGGGCAACTAATGAGCAGTTCTTC.